This TCR beta chain was captured in a study of control samples from healthy donors and cancer patients. Germline-derived CDR1 and CDR2 are SNHLY and FYNNEI. The CDR3 runs 14 residues. V was trimmed by 6 bases and J by 4 bases, leaving 15 bases between them. This clone was seen more than once but under ten times. TCRdb's table, derived via immunoSEQ multiplex PCR, lists solely in-frame clones and lacks some. The profile shows 230,000 or so clones, roughly 94% of them singletons. V and J are TRBV2 and TRBJ1-1; D not resolved. The sequence was obtained from a man between 45 and 60 years old in good health. The sample comprised blood. CDR3 in amino acids: CASRNTALATEAFF. CDR3 nucleotide sequence: TGTGCCAGCAGGAACACAGCCCTGGCCACTGAAGCTTTCTTT.